The rows below give T cell receptor beta chains drawn from one sample of a study of CD8 T cells in ankylosing spondylitis. TCRdb re-called the 5' RACE reads through MiXCR, storing one row per CDR3 protein. Of hundreds of thousands of distinct CDR3 sequences listed, roughly 17% were seen once; the top ten hold approximately 1%. Sequencing was done on a sample of blood, either unsorted or a sorted T cell fraction (not recorded which). These receptors came from a male donor with ankylosing spondylitis. Each CDR3 is given with its conserved first and last residue. The D gene is left open where the match is weak. Size is omitted from some rows. Given values are once, few, many or a class for expanded clones.

V gene	clone size	J gene	D gene	CDR3 length	CDR3 DNA	CDR3 protein
TRBV14	few	TRBJ2-5	.	16	TGTGCCAGCAGCCAAGAGGAAACTAGAAAAAAGGGGACCCAGTACTTC	CASSQEETRKKGTQYF
TRBV4-1	few	TRBJ1-1	TRBD1	16	TGCGCCAGCAGCCAAGATATCGGGACAGCGAACACTGAAGCTTTCTTT	CASSQDIGTANTEAFF
TRBV7-9	few	TRBJ1-3	.	13	TGTGCCAGCACCAAGACAGGAGGAAACAACATATATTTT	CASTKTGGNNIYF
TRBV7-9	few	TRBJ2-3	TRBD2	16	TGTGCCAGCAGCTTAAGAGGCGGGAGGGCCACAGATACGCAGTATTTT	CASSLRGGRATDTQYF
TRBV12-3/TRBV12-4	.	TRBJ2-5	TRBD2	15	TGTGCCAGCAGCGAACCCGGACTAGCAGGAGAGACCCAGTACTTC	CASSEPGLAGETQYF
TRBV7-8	few	TRBJ2-1	TRBD2	19	TGTGCCAGCAGCTTAGACCGCTATGGAGCGGGAGGGCCCGGAGGGGAGCAGTTCTTC	CASSLDRYGAGGPGGEQFF
TRBV20-1	.	TRBJ1-5	TRBD1	14	TGCAGTGCTAGAAGCGGGACAGAGAATCAGCCCCAGCATTTT	CSARSGTENQPQHF
TRBV20-1	.	TRBJ1-1	TRBD1	12	TGCAGTGGGGAACAGGGGGCAACTGAAGCTTTCTTT	CSGEQGATEAFF
TRBV10-3	many	TRBJ1-5	.	15	TGTGCCATCAGTGAGGACGGTTATAGCAATCAGCCCCAGCATTTT	CAISEDGYSNQPQHF
TRBV7-2	.	TRBJ2-5	.	15	TGTGCCAGCAGCCTGCGGGTCCTTGGGCCGGAGACCCAGTACTTC	CASSLRVLGPETQYF
TRBV30	.	TRBJ1-1	.	11	TGTGCCTGGGGACACCGCACTGAAGCTTTCTTT	CAWGHRTEAFF
TRBV20-1	few	TRBJ1-1	.	12	TGCAGTGCTAGGACGGGGTTCACTGAAGCTTTCTTT	CSARTGFTEAFF
TRBV6-1	few	TRBJ1-2	.	14	TGTGCCAGCAATCCGGAACTAGTTAACTATGGCTACACCTTC	CASNPELVNYGYTF
TRBV9	.	TRBJ1-1	.	13	TGTGCCAGCAGCTCCTACAGGGACACTGAAGCTTTCTTT	CASSSYRDTEAFF
TRBV3-1	few	TRBJ1-1	.	14	TGTGCCAGCAGCCAAGATGTAGGGAACACTGAAGCTTTCTTT	CASSQDVGNTEAFF
TRBV15	few	TRBJ1-5	TRBD1	14	TGTGCCACCAGCAAGGACAGGGGGGGGTGGCCCCAGCATTTT	CATSKDRGGWPQHF
TRBV18	few	TRBJ2-3	.	13	TGTGCCAGCTCACCAGCTACCCCAGATACGCAGTATTTT	CASSPATPDTQYF
TRBV18	once	TRBJ2-3	.	15	TGTGCCAGCTCAGCTTCCGGGACTGGCACAGATACGCAGTATTTT	CASSASGTGTDTQYF
TRBV4-2	few	TRBJ2-5	TRBD2	15	TGTGCCAGCAGCCGCACTAGCGGGATAAGAGAAGCCCAGTACTTC	CASSRTSGIREAQYF
TRBV12-3/TRBV12-4	many	TRBJ2-2	.	16	TGTGCCAGCTCCCGGGGAGATCAGAGATTCACCGGGGAGCTGTTTTTT	CASSRGDQRFTGELFF
TRBV5-1	many	TRBJ2-7	TRBD1	14	TGCGCCAGCCAATCCGGGACAGGGGCCTACGAGCAGTACTTC	CASQSGTGAYEQYF
TRBV6-5	.	TRBJ1-2	.	14	TGTGCCAGCAGTTACTCTACAGGGACCTATGGCTACACCTTC	CASSYSTGTYGYTF